The T cell receptor beta chain described here comes from a study of early T cells in non-severe SARS-CoV-2 infection. Whole-study context: Sequencing of unsorted whole blood was done on bulk RNA, leaving chains unpaired. Notes on the study in general: Private and CD4 specificities were missed by VDJdb matching, skewed to anti-spike CD8.

In its sample, this clonotype was seen many times. The antigen remains unidentified. Individual cDNA molecules were tagged with unique molecular identifiers, the study reported. TCRdb re-called the 5' RACE reads through MiXCR, storing one row per CDR3 protein. The table shows roughly 56,000 distinct CDR3 sequences, with 8% to 11% occurring only once. The receptor was derived from an adult who was a healthcare worker with PCR-confirmed SARS-CoV-2 infection or an uninfected control (not recorded which). The sequencing sample was made of whole blood.

This CDR3 reads CASSRTSGETQYF. The CDR3, as DNA: TGTGCCAGCAGTAGGACTAGCGGAGAGACCCAGTACTTC. The chain combines TRBV2 with TRBJ2-5; TRBD2 matches 10 bases. The CDR3 is 13 amino acids. V trimming: 5 bases; J trimming: 4 bases; junction bases outside the gene matches: 1. Germline loops: CDR1 SNHLY, CDR2 FYNNEI.